This T cell receptor beta chain was identified during a study of technical replicates of blood from a few donors. Some clones are missing from TCRdb's copy, which holds only in-frame ones; the method was immunoSEQ multiplex PCR. The table shows about 89,000 clones, with around 94% occurring only once. This CDR3 contains 16 residues. After removal of 0 bases from V and 0 bases from J, the junction contained 5 bases not matched to a gene. Per the germline V gene, CDR1 is SGDLS and CDR2 is YYNGEE. Sequencing input: T cells isolated from PBMCs. The receptor comes from a human donor in good health. This chain links TRBV9 with TRBJ2-7; 8 bases fit TRBD1. The CDR3 sequence is CASSVGGQALSYEQYF. CDR3 coding DNA: TGTGCCAGCAGCGTAGGGGGACAGGCCCTCTCCTACGAGCAGTACTTC.